These 29 T cell receptor beta chains came from one sample sequenced in a study of blood T cell repertoires in COVID-19. Only in-frame clones appear in the TCRdb table, and some are missing; sequencing was by immunoSEQ multiplex PCR. The data show some 70,000 clones, with more than 80% seen just once and around 6.7% held by the top ten. The sequencing input was peripheral blood. These receptors originate from a woman of 80 years or more with active COVID-19.

The chain recombines TRBV11-2 with TRBJ2-5; tentative D call: TRBD2 (6 bases). The CDR3 is 14 residues long. The germline V gene encodes CDR1 SGHAT and CDR2 FQNNGV. The ends were cut back, 11 bases at V and 7 bases at J, with 23 bases in the middle. The DNA of the CDR3 is TGTGCCTGCCGGAGGGAGACGTACCCAAGGACCCAGTACTTC. It translates to CACRRETYPRTQYF.

The V and J genes are TRBV7-2 and TRBJ2-3; 7 bases agree with TRBD2. The CDR3 loop spans 15 amino acids. Germline CDR1 is SGHTA and CDR2 is FQGNSA. The V gene end was trimmed by 6 bases and the J gene end by 5 bases; junction bases not matched to a gene: 11. The CDR3 loop reads CASRISGEGIDTQYF. The CDR3 region has the DNA TGTGCCAGCAGAATAAGCGGGGAGGGCATAGATACGCAGTATTTT.

V is TRBV15 and J is TRBJ2-3, with TRBD2 matching 8 bases. This CDR3 has 14 residues. J lost 3 bases, V lost 1 base, and 0 bases had no gene match. The germline gives CDR1 LNHNV, CDR2 YYDKDF (reference sequence). The CDR3 sequence is CATSRGGGTDTQYF. CDR3 in DNA: TGTGCCACCAGCAGAGGCGGGGGGACAGATACGCAGTATTTT.

The chain carries TRBV19 and TRBJ1-5; TRBD1 agrees at 9 bases. V lost 6 bases, J lost 5 bases, and 8 bases stayed unmatched. CDR3 length: 15 residues. Germline V gene lookup returns CDR1 LNHDA and CDR2 SQIVND (reference sequence). The CDR3 protein is CASSPNRGPDQPQHF. The CDR3 DNA is TGTGCCAGTAGCCCAAACAGGGGGCCCGATCAGCCCCAGCATTTT.

V is TRBV9 and J is TRBJ2-7; 10 nucleotides agree with TRBD2. The CDR3 totals 15 residues. The germline gives CDR1 SGDLS, CDR2 YYNGEE. V shed 0 bases, J shed 4 bases, and the junction held 4 bases outside the gene matches. The CDR3: CASSVGTSGAYEQYF. CDR3 nucleotide sequence: TGTGCCAGCAGCGTAGGGACTAGCGGAGCGTACGAGCAGTACTTC.

V gene TRBV15 combines with J gene TRBJ1-6; D might be TRBD1 (5 bases). The CDR3 spans 16 residues. Germline V gene lookup returns CDR1 LNHNV and CDR2 YYDKDF (reference sequence). Trimming took 1 base from V and 6 from J, leaving 13 bases between them. In DNA, the CDR3 is TGTGCCACCAGCAGAGGTCAAAGGGGAGGTAATTCACCCCTCCACTTT. Protein sequence: CATSRGQRGGNSPLHF.

The rearrangement joins TRBV5-5 to TRBJ2-4, with D perhaps matching TRBD1 (6 bases). The CDR3 consists of 18 residues. Germline loops: CDR1 SGHKS, CDR2 YYEKEE (reference sequence). Trimming removed 4 bases from V and 0 bases from J, with 20 bases in between. The CDR3: CASSRITTGSLAKNIQYF. In DNA form, the CDR3 reads TGTGCCAGCAGCCGCATAACTACAGGGTCCCTAGCCAAAAACATTCAGTACTTC.

The chain links TRBV28 to TRBJ2-1; 7 positions match TRBD2. The CDR3 covers 16 residues. The V segment lost 1 base and the J segment 6 bases; nucleotides outside the gene matches: 9. Per germline, CDR1 MDHEN and CDR2 SYDVKM. The CDR3 spells CASSLSRSGTPNEQFF. The CDR3 DNA reads as TGTGCCAGCAGTTTATCGAGAAGCGGGACTCCCAATGAGCAGTTCTTC.

The chain recombines TRBV4-1 with TRBJ2-7; a weak D match, TRBD1 (6 bases). The CDR3 is made up of 14 amino acids. Germline loops: CDR1 MGHRA, CDR2 YSYEKL. The V gene lost 2 bases and the J gene lost 2 bases, with 10 bases spanning the gap. The CDR3 DNA is TGCGCCAGCAGCCAACTTCGGACAGCCTACGAGCAGTACTTC. Encoded protein: CASSQLRTAYEQYF.

This clone was counted once. The genes are TRBV4-1 and TRBJ2-6, with TRBD2 matching over 7 bases. V was clipped by 4 bases and J by 0 bases; unmatched bases: 15. Germline V lookup: CDR1 MGHRA, CDR2 YSYEKL. The CDR3 is 20 residues long. The CDR3 sequence is CASSPLITSGTLSGANVLTF. The CDR3 DNA sequence: TGCGCCAGCAGCCCCCTGATTACCAGCGGGACCCTCTCTGGGGCCAACGTCCTGACTTTC.

This clone occurred once. V and J are TRBV7-6 and TRBJ2-1; 10 bases are a match to TRBD1. The CDR3 is made up of 18 amino acids. Losses at the gene ends were 5 bases for V and 1 base for J; bases not matched to a gene: 11. Germline CDR1 SGHVS, CDR2 FNYEAQ. CDR3 sequence: CASSLGTGEVSSYNEQFF. The CDR3 region has the DNA TGTGCCAGCAGCCTAGGGACAGGGGAAGTTTCGTCCTACAATGAGCAGTTCTTC.

The chain uses TRBV11-3 and TRBJ1-1; the D is unclear. There are 13 residues in the CDR3. Germline values: CDR1 SGHNT, CDR2 YENEEA. Trimming took 3 bases from V and 2 from J, leaving 7 bases between them. Here the CDR3 reads CASSFDTNTEAFF. In DNA, the CDR3 is TGTGCCAGCAGCTTTGACACAAACACTGAAGCTTTCTTT.

The V call is TRBV7-9, the J call TRBJ2-7; D unresolved. Trimming removed 5 bases at V and 3 bases at J, with 8 bases between. The CDR3 totals 12 residues. CDR1 and CDR2 (germline): SEHNR, FQNEAQ (reference sequence). CDR3 amino acids: CASSMAVYEQYF. For the CDR3, the DNA is TGTGCCAGCAGCATGGCTGTCTACGAGCAGTACTTC.

CDR3 loop: CASSPGQASYEQYF. The CDR3 region has the DNA TGTGCCAGCAGTCCCGGACAGGCGTCCTACGAGCAGTACTTC. The rearrangement joins TRBV28 to TRBJ2-7; 7 bases are shared with TRBD1. Germline CDR1 reads MDHEN; CDR2 reads SYDVKM. V lost 5 bases to trimming and J lost 1 base; unmatched junction nucleotides: 5. This CDR3 is built from 14 residues.

This clone turned up a few times. The chain combines TRBV19 with TRBJ2-1, with a possible D match to TRBD2 (5 bases). Germline V CDR1 and CDR2: LNHDA, SQIVND (reference sequence). The CDR3 is made up of 15 amino acids. Trimming stripped 6 bases from V and 2 bases from J, with 14 bases between. CDR3 nucleotides: TGTGCCAGTAGCAAGGCGGGTGGACCCTACAATGAGCAGTTCTTC. It translates to CASSKAGGPYNEQFF.

The chain is built from TRBV28 and TRBJ1-5; D is undetermined. Germline CDR1 MDHEN, CDR2 SYDVKM. The CDR3 is made up of 15 amino acids. The V and J ends lost 1 base and 3 bases respectively, with 10 bases between them. Here the CDR3 DNA reads TGTGCCAGCAGTTTATTAGTCTTGCCCAATCAGCCCCAGCATTTT. Its protein is CASSLLVLPNQPQHF.

This clone showed up just a few times. This chain uses TRBV27 with TRBJ2-3; 7 positions agree with TRBD1. J was trimmed by 2 bases and V by 2 bases; bases with no gene match: 4. From germline, CDR1 is MNHEY and CDR2 SMNVEV (reference sequence). This CDR3 has 15 residues. The CDR3 bases are TGTGCCAGCAGTTTAAAGGGGGCACACACAGATACGCAGTATTTT. It is translated as CASSLKGAHTDTQYF.

The V call is TRBV6-5, the J call TRBJ1-2, with D possibly being TRBD1 (6 bases). V lost 2 bases to trimming and J lost 6 bases, with 10 bases between them. CDR3 size: 13 residues. CDR1 is MNHEY, CDR2 SVGAGI, per germline. In DNA, the CDR3 is TGTGCCAGCAGTTACCGCAGGGGAAATGGCTACACCTTC. Protein sequence: CASSYRRGNGYTF.

The chain employs TRBV11-1 and TRBJ2-7; 7 nucleotides match TRBD2. The trim removed 5 bases at V and 4 bases at J, leaving 2 bases unmatched. This CDR3 comprises 12 residues. Germline V lookup: CDR1 SGHAT, CDR2 FQDESV (reference sequence). CDR3 sequence: CASSPGRYEQYF. The CDR3 bases are TGTGCCAGCAGCCCCGGGAGGTACGAGCAGTACTTC.

This sequence joins TRBV5-1 and TRBJ2-1; 8 bases line up with TRBD2. This CDR3 spans 17 amino acids. From germline, CDR1 is SGHRS and CDR2 YFSETQ. V lost 6 bases, J lost 4 bases, and 15 bases stayed unmatched. CDR3 in amino acids: CASTSGTRVLRYNEQFF. CDR3 nucleotides: TGCGCCAGCACCTCAGGGACTAGGGTTTTGAGGTACAATGAGCAGTTCTTC. Full variable domain (outside the CDR3, taken from reference TRBV5-1 and TRBJ2-1): KAGVTQTPRYLIKTRGQQVTLSCSPISGHRSVSWYQQTPGQGLQFLFEYFSETQRNKGNFPGRFSGRQFSNSRSEMNVSTLELGDSALYLCASTSGTRVLRYNEQFFGPGTRLTVL.

V usage is TRBV2 and J usage is TRBJ1-5; 9 bases match TRBD1. Per the germline V gene, CDR1 is SNHLY and CDR2 is FYNNEI. The CDR3 is 14 amino acids. J gave up 5 bases and V 6 bases, and 5 bases lay outside the gene matches. CDR3 residues: CASRPGTGYQPQHF. DNA of the CDR3: TGTGCCAGCAGGCCAGGGACAGGGTATCAGCCCCAGCATTTT.

The chain is built from TRBV6-2 or TRBV6-3 and TRBJ2-3; 8 nucleotides match TRBD2. The CDR3 sequence is 16 residues long. Germline CDR1 is MNHEY and CDR2 is SVGEGT. The junction had 11 bases not matched to a gene; V was cut back by 5 bases and J by 4 bases. The CDR3 DNA reads TGTGCCAGCAGTCGCCTGAAAGCGGGAGCGGCAGATACGCAGTATTTT. Translated: CASSRLKAGAADTQYF.

The chain employs TRBV5-5 and TRBJ2-5, with TRBD2 matching over 7 bases. The V gene end was trimmed by 2 bases and the J gene end by 4 bases; junction bases not matched to a gene: 2. CDR3 size: 13 residues. Germline assignment: CDR1 SGHKS and CDR2 YYEKEE (reference sequence). The CDR3 protein is CASSFGGTETQYF. In DNA form, the CDR3 reads TGTGCCAGCAGCTTCGGGGGGACAGAGACCCAGTACTTC.

The genes are TRBV5-1 and TRBJ2-3; the match to TRBD2 covers 10 bases. Germline values: CDR1 SGHRS, CDR2 YFSETQ. Trimming removed 6 bases from V and 1 base from J; junction bases left unmatched: 8. The CDR3 contains 16 residues. In DNA, the CDR3 is TGCGCCAGCAACATAGGACTAGCGGACCGCACAGATACGCAGTATTTT. Translated, it gives CASNIGLADRTDTQYF.

The chain employs TRBV6-2 or TRBV6-3 and TRBJ2-3; D remains unclear. The germline CDR1 and CDR2 sequences are MNHEY and SVGEGT. Trimming left V 2 bases short and J 4 bases short, with 10 bases between. CDR3 length: 14 residues. CDR3 bases: TGTGCCAGCAGTTACAGCTATGTCGCAGATACGCAGTATTTT. Encoded protein: CASSYSYVADTQYF.

The rearrangement joins TRBV6-5 to TRBJ2-7, with 8 bases fitting TRBD1. Looked up from germline, CDR1 is MNHEY and CDR2 is SVGAGI. Germline trimming cut 9 bases from V and 2 bases from J; bases unmatched to any gene: 6. CDR3 length: 13 residues. This CDR3 is CASRQGKTYEQYF. The CDR3 DNA is TGTGCCAGTCGACAGGGGAAAACCTACGAGCAGTACTTC.

The CDR3 loop reads CASSLGTGRKETQYF. The CDR3 DNA follows: TGTGCCAGCAGCTTAGGGACAGGGAGAAAAGAGACCCAGTACTTC. This chain links TRBV7-2 with TRBJ2-5; 8 nucleotides line up with TRBD1. The V gene end was trimmed by 1 base and the J gene end by 3 bases; junction bases not matched to a gene: 4. CDR1 and CDR2 from the germline V gene are SGHTA and FQGNSA. This CDR3 spans 15 amino acids.

V usage is TRBV6-5 and J usage is TRBJ2-7; D is perhaps TRBD1 (5 bases). The CDR3 loop spans 14 amino acids. V was pared by 1 base and J by 4 bases, with 11 bases between. The germline V gene encodes CDR1 MNHEY and CDR2 SVGAGI. The CDR3 DNA reads as TGTGCCAGCAGTTACTGGGGCAGTAGATACGAGCAGTACTTC. The encoded protein is CASSYWGSRYEQYF.

The chain employs TRBV28 and TRBJ1-1; 7 bases align to TRBD1. The CDR3 runs 14 residues. The germline V gene encodes CDR1 MDHEN and CDR2 SYDVKM. J gave up 5 bases and V 4 bases, and 7 bases lay outside the gene matches. As DNA, the CDR3 is TGTGCCAGCAGTTCAAATGACAGGGCTACTGAAGCTTTCTTT. Amino acid sequence: CASSSNDRATEAFF.